This T cell receptor (beta chain) originates from a study of cytomegalovirus exposure and HLA in healthy donors. Study context: There were around 100 million unique TCR beta sequences, drawn from 150 million to 200 million T cells, in an earlier analysis. Study findings and constraints: In a later analysis, TCR beta V- and J-gene trimming was associated with a missense DCLRE1C variant. Further analysis, carried out later, found HLA-associated TCR beta chains more clonally expanded than equally common other chains.

Each of the donors was a healthy bone marrow donor. The junction had 0 bases not matched to a gene; V was cut back by 0 bases and J by 2 bases. This CDR3 comprises 15 residues. Germline lookup yields CDR1 SGHAT and CDR2 FQNNGV. The PCR employed 60 Vbeta primers together with 13 Jbeta primers. Clones were read by immunoSEQ multiplex PCR, and TCRdb kept only the in-frame ones, dropping some. The sample has roughly 100,000 clones; about three quarters are singletons. Turning to this clone: Antigen specificity is unknown.

The sample comprised PBMCs. The genes are TRBV11-2 and TRBJ2-1; 8 bases map to TRBD2. The TCR originated in a woman in her thirties or forties in good health and CMV-seropositive. The chain's CDR3 is CASSLDGGAYNEQFF. In DNA, the CDR3 is TGTGCCAGCAGCTTAGACGGGGGGGCCTACAATGAGCAGTTCTTC.